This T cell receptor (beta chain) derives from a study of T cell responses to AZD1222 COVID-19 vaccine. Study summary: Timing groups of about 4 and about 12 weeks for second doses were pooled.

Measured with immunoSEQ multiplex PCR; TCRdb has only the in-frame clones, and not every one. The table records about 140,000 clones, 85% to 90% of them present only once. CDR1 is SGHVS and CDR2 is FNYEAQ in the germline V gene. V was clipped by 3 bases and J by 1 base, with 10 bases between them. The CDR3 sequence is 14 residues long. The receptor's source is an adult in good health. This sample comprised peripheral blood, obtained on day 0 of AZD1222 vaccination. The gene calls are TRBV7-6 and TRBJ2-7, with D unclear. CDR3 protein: CASSLDVGSYEQYF. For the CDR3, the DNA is TGTGCCAGCAGCTTGGACGTTGGGTCCTACGAGCAGTACTTC.